This T cell receptor delta chain was identified in a study of TRDV2 sequences in healthy donors (TCRdb year 2020). Notes on the research overall: About 20 single-cell-derived gamma9delta2 T cell clones spanning the full range of antitumor activity were TCR-sequenced and traced within the bulk repertoire. Overall study results and their limits: Several highly reactive clones had TCRdelta clonotypes that appeared rare, since those clonotypes could not be detected in the bulk sequencing data from the donors of those clones. The observed TCRdelta repertoires were found to be highly focused, yet no correlation was observed between clonotype frequency and the antitumor functional potential of the respective clone.

On this clone itself: The clone's antigen remains unknown. It has no much larger one-base neighbor in the sample; base qualities were not kept.

To follow how often functionally characterized gamma9delta2 T cell clones showed up, the researchers ran bulk sequencing on complete TCR delta chain (Vdelta2) repertoires. The Dutch blood bank supplied purchased peripheral blood from anonymous healthy donors. gamma9delta2 T cells analyzed in the study originated from peripheral blood of healthy donors. At the junction V is shortened by 0 bases and J by 0 bases; bases outside the gene matches: 18. From the cysteine through the phenylalanine, the CDR3 covers 21 amino acids. Only the CDR3 region is kept as DNA, spanning 63 bases read in frame from base 1. CDR1 and CDR2, per the germline V gene, are GEAIGNYY and EKD. Libraries were made using PCR. The listed sequencing device is Illumina MiSeq. Regarding the original processing steps: In reporting clonotype frequencies of the TRDV repertoire, clonotypes with just one read were left out. TCRdb processed the public reads again with the CATT caller, after which rows with matching DNA were combined. These V and J calls rely on TCRdb rather than the paper's analysis. The sample table contains over 2,000 delta-chain clones; only one count was recorded for 63% of them. The leading ten clones occupy 11% to 15% of the sample.

The sample consisted of Vd2+ gamma-delta T cells from blood. The sample's cell subset or site, from its label and the paper: TCR Vdelta2-expressing (gamma9delta2) T cells. This receptor was identified in a human donor in good health. This chain joins TRDV2 to TRDJ1, with 10 junctional bases fitting TRDD3. The CDR3 protein: CACDTVTGGSHRVLYTDKLIF. The DNA sequence is TGTGCCTGTGACACCGTTACTGGGGGATCACACCGAGTACTTTACACCGATAAACTCATCTTT.